This T cell receptor (beta chain) was found in a study of OX40 agonist ivuxolimab in advanced cancers. As for the study in general: Three patients, one with hepatocellular carcinoma and two with cutaneous melanoma, achieved partial responses. Overall study findings and caveats: At 0.1 to 3.0 mg/kg, clonal expansion of CD4+ and CD8+ blood T cells had occurred by week 6. The study did not work out the antigen specificity of the expanded peripheral T cells.

This table comes from immunoSEQ multiplex PCR, and its TCRdb copy is limited to in-frame clones, with some not included. Of around 79,000 clones in the sample, around nine tenths were seen once. Per the germline V gene, CDR1 is SEHNR and CDR2 is FQNEAQ (reference sequence). The V and J ends lost 4 bases and 3 bases respectively, with 15 bases between them. The CDR3 is 16 amino acids. Regarding this clone: Its antigen is not identified.

This clonotype originated in an adult with an advanced solid tumor such as melanoma, head and neck, liver or kidney cancer. The source material was CD4+ or CD8+ T cells sorted from blood, sampled in a trial of the OX40 agonist ivuxolimab. This chain connects TRBV7-9 to TRBJ2-2; D is perhaps TRBD1 (6 bases). The CDR3 loop is CASSSRSTGYTGELFF. For the CDR3, the DNA is TGTGCCAGCAGCTCGAGATCGACAGGTTACACCGGGGAGCTGTTTTTT.